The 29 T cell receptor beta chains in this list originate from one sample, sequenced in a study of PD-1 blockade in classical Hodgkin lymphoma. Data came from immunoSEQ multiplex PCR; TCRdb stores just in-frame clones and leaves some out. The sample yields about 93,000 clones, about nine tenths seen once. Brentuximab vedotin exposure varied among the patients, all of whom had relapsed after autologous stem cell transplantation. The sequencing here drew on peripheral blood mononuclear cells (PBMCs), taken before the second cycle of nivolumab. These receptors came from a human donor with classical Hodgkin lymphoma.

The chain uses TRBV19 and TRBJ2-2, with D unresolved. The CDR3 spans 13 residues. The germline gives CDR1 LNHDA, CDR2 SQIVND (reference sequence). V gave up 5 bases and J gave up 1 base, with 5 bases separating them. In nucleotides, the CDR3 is TGTGCCAGTAGTCAAGGGAACACCGGGGAGCTGTTTTTT. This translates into CASSQGNTGELFF.

The CDR3 nucleotides read TGTGCCAGCAGTGAAAGTATAGGGCCGTCAGAGACCCAGTACTTC. It yields the protein CASSESIGPSETQYF. The chain joins TRBV6-1 to TRBJ2-5; D not resolved. In germline, CDR1 is MNHNS, CDR2 SASEGT. There are 15 residues in the CDR3. Trimming shortened V by 2 bases and J by 4 bases, and 14 bases separated the two germline ends.

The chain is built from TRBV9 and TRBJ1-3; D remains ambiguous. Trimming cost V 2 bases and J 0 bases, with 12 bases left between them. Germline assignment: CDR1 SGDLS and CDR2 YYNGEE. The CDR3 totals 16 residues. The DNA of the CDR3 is TGTGCCAGCAGCGTCCACTTACAGTACTCTGGAAACACCATATATTTT. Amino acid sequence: CASSVHLQYSGNTIYF.

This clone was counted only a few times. CDR3 region: CASSQTGRMNTEAFF. In nucleotides, the CDR3 is TGTGCCAGCAGCCAAACCGGACGGATGAACACTGAAGCTTTCTTT. V usage is TRBV14 and J usage is TRBJ1-1; D ambiguous. Germline CDR1 and CDR2: SGHDN and FVKESK. Trimming left V 2 bases short and J 0 bases short, with 10 bases between. CDR3 length: 15 residues.

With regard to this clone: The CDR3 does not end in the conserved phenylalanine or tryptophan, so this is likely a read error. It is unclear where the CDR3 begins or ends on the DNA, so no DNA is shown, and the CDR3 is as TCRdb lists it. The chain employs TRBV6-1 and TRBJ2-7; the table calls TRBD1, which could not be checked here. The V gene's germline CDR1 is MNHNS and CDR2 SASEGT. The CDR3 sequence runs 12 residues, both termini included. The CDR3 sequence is CASSFNWDRATL.

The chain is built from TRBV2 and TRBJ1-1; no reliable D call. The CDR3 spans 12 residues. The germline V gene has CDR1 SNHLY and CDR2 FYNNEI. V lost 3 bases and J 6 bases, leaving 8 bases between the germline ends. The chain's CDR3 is CASSDHVPEAFF. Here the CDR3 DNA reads TGTGCCAGCAGTGACCACGTCCCTGAAGCTTTCTTT.

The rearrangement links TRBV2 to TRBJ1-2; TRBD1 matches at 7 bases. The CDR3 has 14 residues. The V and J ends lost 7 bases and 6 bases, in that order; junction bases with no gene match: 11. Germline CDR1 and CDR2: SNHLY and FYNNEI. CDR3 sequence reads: CASIRQTGLNGYTF. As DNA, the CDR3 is TGTGCCAGCATCCGACAGACAGGGTTGAATGGCTACACCTTC.

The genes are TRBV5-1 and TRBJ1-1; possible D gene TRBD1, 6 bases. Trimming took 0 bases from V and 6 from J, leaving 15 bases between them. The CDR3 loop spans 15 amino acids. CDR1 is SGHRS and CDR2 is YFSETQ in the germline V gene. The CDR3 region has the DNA TGCGCCAGCAGCTTGGTGGGGGGCTGGTATGCTGAAGCTTTCTTT. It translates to CASSLVGGWYAEAFF.

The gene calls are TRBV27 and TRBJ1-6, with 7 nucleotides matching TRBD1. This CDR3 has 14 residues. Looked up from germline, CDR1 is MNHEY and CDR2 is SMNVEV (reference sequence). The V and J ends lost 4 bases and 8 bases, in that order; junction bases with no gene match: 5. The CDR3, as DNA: TGTGCCAGCAGTTCTCGGGACAGCTATTCACCCCTCCACTTT. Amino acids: CASSSRDSYSPLHF.

The CDR3: CAWSGGETSYEQYF. CDR3 coding DNA: TGTGCCTGGAGTGGTGGGGAAACCTCCTACGAGCAGTACTTC. The V gene is TRBV30, the J gene TRBJ2-7; no clear D gene. The germline V gene has CDR1 GTSNPN and CDR2 SVGIG (reference sequence). The CDR3 sequence is 14 residues long. Trimming pared 1 base from V and 0 bases from J, leaving 10 bases between.

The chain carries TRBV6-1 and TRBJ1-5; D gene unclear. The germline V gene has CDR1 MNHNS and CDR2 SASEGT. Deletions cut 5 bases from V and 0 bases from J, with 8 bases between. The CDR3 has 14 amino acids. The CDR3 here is CASSTVNSNQPQHF. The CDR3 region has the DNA TGTGCCAGCAGTACAGTCAATAGCAATCAGCCCCAGCATTTT.

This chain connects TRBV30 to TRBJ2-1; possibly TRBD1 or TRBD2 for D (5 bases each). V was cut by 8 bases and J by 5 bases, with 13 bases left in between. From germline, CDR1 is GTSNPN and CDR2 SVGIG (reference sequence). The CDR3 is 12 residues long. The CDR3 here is CAGPGPHNEQFF. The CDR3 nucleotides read TGTGCCGGCCCGGGACCCCACAATGAGCAGTTCTTC.

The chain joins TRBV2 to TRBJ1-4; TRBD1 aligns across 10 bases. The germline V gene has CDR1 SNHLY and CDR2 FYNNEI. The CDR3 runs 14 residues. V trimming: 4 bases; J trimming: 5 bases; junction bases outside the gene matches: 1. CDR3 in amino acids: CASSGDRGNEKLFF. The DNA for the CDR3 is TGTGCCAGCAGTGGGGACAGGGGAAATGAAAAACTGTTTTTT.

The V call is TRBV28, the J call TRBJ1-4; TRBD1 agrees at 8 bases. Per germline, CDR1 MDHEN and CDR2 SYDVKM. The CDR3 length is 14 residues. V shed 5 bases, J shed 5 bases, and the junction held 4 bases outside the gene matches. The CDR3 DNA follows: TGTGCCAGCAGTAGCGGACAGGGAAATGAAAAACTGTTTTTT. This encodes CASSSGQGNEKLFF.

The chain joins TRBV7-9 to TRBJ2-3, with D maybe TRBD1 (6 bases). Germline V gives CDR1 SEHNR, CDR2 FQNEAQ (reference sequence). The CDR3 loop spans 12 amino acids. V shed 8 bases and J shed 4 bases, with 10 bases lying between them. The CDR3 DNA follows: TGTGCCAGCTCATGGGGGCCAGATACGCAGTATTTT. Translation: CASSWGPDTQYF.

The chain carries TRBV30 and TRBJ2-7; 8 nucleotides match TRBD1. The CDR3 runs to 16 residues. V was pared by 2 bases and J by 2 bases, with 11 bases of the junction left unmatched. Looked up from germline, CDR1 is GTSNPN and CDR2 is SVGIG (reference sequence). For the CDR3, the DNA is TGTGCCTGGAGTATACCCGACAGGGGCGATGCCTACGAGCAGTACTTC. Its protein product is CAWSIPDRGDAYEQYF. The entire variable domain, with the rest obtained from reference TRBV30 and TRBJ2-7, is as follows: SQTIHQWPATLVQPVGSPLSLECTVEGTSNPNLYWYRQAAGRGLQLLFYSVGIGQISSEVPQNLSASRPQDRQFILSSKKLLLSDSGFYLCAWSIPDRGDAYEQYFGPGTRLTVT.

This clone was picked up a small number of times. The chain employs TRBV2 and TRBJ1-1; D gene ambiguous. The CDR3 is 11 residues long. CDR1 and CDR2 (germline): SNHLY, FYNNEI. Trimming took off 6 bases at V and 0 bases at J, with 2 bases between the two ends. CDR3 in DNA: TGTGCCAGCAGGCTGAACACTGAAGCTTTCTTT. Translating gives CASRLNTEAFF. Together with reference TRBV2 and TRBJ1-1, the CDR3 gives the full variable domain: EPEVTQTPSHQVTQMGQEVILRCVPISNHLYFYWYRQILGQKVEFLVSFYNNEISEKSEIFDDQFSVERPDGSNFTLKIRSTKLEDSAMYFCASRLNTEAFFGQGTRLTVV.

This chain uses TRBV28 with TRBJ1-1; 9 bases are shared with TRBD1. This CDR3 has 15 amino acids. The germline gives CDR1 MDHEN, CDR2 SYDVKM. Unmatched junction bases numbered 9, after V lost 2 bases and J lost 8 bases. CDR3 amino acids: CASSLVTGGFGEAFF. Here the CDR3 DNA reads TGTGCCAGCAGTTTAGTTACAGGGGGCTTTGGCGAAGCTTTCTTT.

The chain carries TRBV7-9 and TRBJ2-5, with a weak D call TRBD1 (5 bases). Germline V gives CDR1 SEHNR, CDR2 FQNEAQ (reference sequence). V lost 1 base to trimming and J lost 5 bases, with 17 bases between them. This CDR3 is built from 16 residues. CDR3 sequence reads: CASSLGARVAGETQYF. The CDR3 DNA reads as TGTGCCAGCAGCTTAGGAGCCAGGGTCGCTGGGGAGACCCAGTACTTC.

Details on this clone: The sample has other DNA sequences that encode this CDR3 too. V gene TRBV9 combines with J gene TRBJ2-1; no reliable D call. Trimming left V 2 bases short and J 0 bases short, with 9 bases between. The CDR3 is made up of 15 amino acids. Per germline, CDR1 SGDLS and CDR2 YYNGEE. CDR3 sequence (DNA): TGTGCCAGCAGCGTGGTCGGAAGCTCCTACAATGAGCAGTTCTTC. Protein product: CASSVVGSSYNEQFF.

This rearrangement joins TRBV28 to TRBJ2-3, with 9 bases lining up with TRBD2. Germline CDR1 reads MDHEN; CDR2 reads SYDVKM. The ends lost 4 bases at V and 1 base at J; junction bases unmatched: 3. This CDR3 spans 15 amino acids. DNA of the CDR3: TGTGCCAGCAGTTCTAGCGGGGTTCGCACAGATACGCAGTATTTT. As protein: CASSSSGVRTDTQYF.

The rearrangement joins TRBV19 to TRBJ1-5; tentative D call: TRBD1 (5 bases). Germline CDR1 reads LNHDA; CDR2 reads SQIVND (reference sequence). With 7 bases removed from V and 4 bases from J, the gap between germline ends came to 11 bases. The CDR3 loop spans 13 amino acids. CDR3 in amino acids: CASNDRNNQPQHF. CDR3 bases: TGTGCCAGTAACGACAGAAATAATCAGCCCCAGCATTTT.

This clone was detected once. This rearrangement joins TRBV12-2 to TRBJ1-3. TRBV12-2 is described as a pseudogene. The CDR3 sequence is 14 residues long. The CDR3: CASRLGWWGNTIYF. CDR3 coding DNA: TGTGCAAGTCGCTTAGGATGGTGGGGAAACACCATATATTTT.

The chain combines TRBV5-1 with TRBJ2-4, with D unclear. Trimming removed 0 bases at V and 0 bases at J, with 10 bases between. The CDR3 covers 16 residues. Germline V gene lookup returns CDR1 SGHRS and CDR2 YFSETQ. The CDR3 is CASSLGGFGAKNIQYF. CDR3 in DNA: TGCGCCAGCAGCTTGGGGGGTTTCGGAGCCAAAAACATTCAGTACTTC.

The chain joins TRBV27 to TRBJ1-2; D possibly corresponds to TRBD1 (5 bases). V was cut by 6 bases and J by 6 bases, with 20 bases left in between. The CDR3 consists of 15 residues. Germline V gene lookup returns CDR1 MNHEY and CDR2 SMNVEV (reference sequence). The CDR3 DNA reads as TGTGCCAGCAGGACCCTCAGGGAATTTCGGCATGGCTACACCTTC. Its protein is CASRTLREFRHGYTF.

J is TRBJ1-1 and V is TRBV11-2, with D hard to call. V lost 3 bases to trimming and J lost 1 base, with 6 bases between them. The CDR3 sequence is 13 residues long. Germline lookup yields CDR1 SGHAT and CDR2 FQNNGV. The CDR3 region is CASSFERNTEAFF. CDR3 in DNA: TGTGCCAGCAGCTTCGAGAGGAACACTGAAGCTTTCTTT. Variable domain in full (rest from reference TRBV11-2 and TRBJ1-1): EAGVAQSPRYKIIEKRQSVAFWCNPISGHATLYWYQQILGQGPKLLIQFQNNGVVDDSQLPKDRFSAERLKGVDSTLKIQPAKLEDSAVYLCASSFERNTEAFFGQGTRLTVV.

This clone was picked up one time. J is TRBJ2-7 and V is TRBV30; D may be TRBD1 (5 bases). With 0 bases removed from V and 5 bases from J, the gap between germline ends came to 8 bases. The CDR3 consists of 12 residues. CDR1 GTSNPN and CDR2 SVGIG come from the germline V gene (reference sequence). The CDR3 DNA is TGTGCCTGGAGTGTACGACAGAACGAGCAGTACTTC. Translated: CAWSVRQNEQYF.

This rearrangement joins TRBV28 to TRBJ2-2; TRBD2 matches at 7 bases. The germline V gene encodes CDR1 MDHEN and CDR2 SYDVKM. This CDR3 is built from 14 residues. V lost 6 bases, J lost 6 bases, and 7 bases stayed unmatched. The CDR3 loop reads CASSITGGAGELFF. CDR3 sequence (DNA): TGTGCCAGCAGCATTACGGGGGGTGCCGGGGAGCTGTTTTTT. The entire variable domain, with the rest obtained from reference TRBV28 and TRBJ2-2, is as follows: DVKVTQSSRYLVKRTGEKVFLECVQDMDHENMFWYRQDPGLGLRLIYFSYDVKMKEKGDIPEGYSVSREKKERFSLILESASTNQTSMYLCASSITGGAGELFFGEGSRLTVL.

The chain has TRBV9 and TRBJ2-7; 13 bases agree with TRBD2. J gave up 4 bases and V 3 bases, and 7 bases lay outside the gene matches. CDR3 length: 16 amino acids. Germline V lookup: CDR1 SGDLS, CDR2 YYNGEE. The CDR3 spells CASSGRTSGRGYEQYF. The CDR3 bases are TGTGCCAGCAGCGGAAGGACTAGCGGGAGAGGGTACGAGCAGTACTTC.